The T cell receptor beta chain described here comes from a study of CD8 T cells in Susac syndrome. In contrast to the negatively isolated CD8+ and CD4+ T cells, TEMRA cells were FACS-enriched. Random hexamers served to reverse transcribe roughly 0.5 to 1 ug RNA. Across 54 Vbeta and 13 Jbeta, immunoSEQ multiplex PCR amplified TCR beta CDR3. TCRdb re-analysed the immunoSEQ multiplex PCR reads in MiXCR, keeping a single row per CDR3 protein. In the table there are roughly 150,000 distinct CDR3 sequences, approximately 94% of which are singletons. Germline-derived CDR1 and CDR2 are SGHDT and YYEEEE. CDR3 size: 16 residues. V was shortened by 2 bases and J by 1 base, with 14 bases between the two germline ends.

This TCR was recovered from a human donor with multiple sclerosis. Sample: CD4+ T cells from PBMCs. The rearrangement uses TRBV5-6 and TRBJ2-3, with TRBD1 as a possible D gene (6 bases). In nucleotides, the CDR3 is TGTGCCAGCAGCTTTGGGGGCGCCTTCGGCACAGATACGCAGTATTTT. Protein sequence: CASSFGGAFGTDTQYF.